One sample yielded the 11 T cell receptor beta chains listed below, sequenced in a study of regulatory T cells in long-lasting Graves disease. Time point indicated: newly diagnosed GD, antithyroid drugs for less than 3 months. Scientists built the TCR library using RNA that was extracted from PBMCs. Construction of TCR beta libraries relied on iRepertoire HTBI primers and on Arm-PCR targeting CDR3 regions. TCRdb reprocessed the multiplex PCR reads with MiXCR, giving one entry per CDR3 protein. Of about 400,000 distinct CDR3 sequences in the sample, approximately 16% were seen once. In addition, the sample was reused for a study of T cells in Graves' hyperthyroidism and ophthalmopathy.

The starting material was peripheral blood mononuclear cells (PBMCs), obtained at new diagnosis, from a patient treated with antithyroid drugs. The receptor source for this set is a middle-aged woman with Graves disease.

This clonotype was detected many times. The chain is built from TRBV24-1 and TRBJ2-1, with unresolved D. CDR1 and CDR2 from the germline V gene are KGHDR and SFDVKD. This CDR3 comprises 11 residues. Trimming removed 3 bases at V and 12 bases at J, with 8 bases between. CDR3 sequence reads: CATSDRELQFF. CDR3 DNA: TGTGCCACCAGTGATAGGGAACTGCAGTTCTTC.

This clonotype was detected ten times or more. The genes are TRBV11-2 and TRBJ2-7; TRBD1 matches at 11 bases. The length of the CDR3 is 16 residues. The trim removed 1 base at V and 4 bases at J, leaving 6 bases unmatched. Germline lookup yields CDR1 SGHAT and CDR2 FQNNGV. In nucleotides, the CDR3 is TGTGCCAGCAGCTTAGGGTCGGGACAGGGGGTTTACGAGCAGTACTTC. Translation gives CASSLGSGQGVYEQYF.

A word on this clonotype: The junction and the germline gene differ at one end; a read error may be behind it. CDR3 residues: CASSLSLAAYNEQFF. In DNA form, the CDR3 reads TGCGCCAGCAGCTTGTCACTAGCGGCCTACAATGAGCAGTTCTTC. The J gene is TRBJ2-1, the V gene TRBV11-1, with 8 bases fitting TRBD2. This CDR3 comprises 15 residues. The V gene's germline CDR1 is SGHAT and CDR2 FQDESV (reference sequence).

This clonotype has ten or more counts. The genes are TRBV11-2 and TRBJ2-1, with D maybe TRBD2 (5 bases). From germline, CDR1 is SGHAT and CDR2 FQNNGV. The CDR3 is 12 residues long. V shed 3 bases and J shed 5 bases, with 5 bases lying between them. DNA of the CDR3: TGTGCCAGCAGCTTGGGAGACAATGAGCAGTTCTTC. As protein: CASSLGDNEQFF.

This clonotype was observed a few times. Here the CDR3 reads CASSIDVKYNEQFF. In DNA form, the CDR3 reads TGTGCCAGTAGTATAGATGTGAAATACAATGAGCAGTTCTTC. V is TRBV19 and J is TRBJ2-1, with unresolved D. Germline CDR1 LNHDA, CDR2 SQIVND (reference sequence). The V end was cut by 0 bases, the J end by 4 bases, with 7 bases between. The CDR3 has 14 amino acids.

The chain is built from TRBV30 and TRBJ1-5; no firm D call. The CDR3 loop spans 12 amino acids. V lost 8 bases and J 0 bases, leaving 8 bases between the germline ends. The V gene's germline CDR1 is GTSNPN and CDR2 SVGIG (reference sequence). CDR3 coding DNA: TGTGCCCACGAGGATAGCAATCAGCCCCAGCATTTT. Amino acids: CAHEDSNQPQHF. The variable domain in full, with the rest retrieved from reference TRBV30 and TRBJ1-5, is SQTIHQWPATLVQPVGSPLSLECTVEGTSNPNLYWYRQAAGRGLQLLFYSVGIGQISSEVPQNLSASRPQDRQFILSSKKLLLSDSGFYLCAHEDSNQPQHFGDGTRLSIL.

The CDR3 protein is CASSQARTDSYNEQFF. The CDR3 coding sequence is TGTGCCAGCAGCCAAGCTCGGACGGATTCCTACAATGAGCAGTTCTTC. The chain links TRBV14 to TRBJ2-1; D gene uncertain. Germline V CDR1 and CDR2: SGHDN, FVKESK. CDR3 length: 16 amino acids. Trimming shortened V by 1 base and J by 1 base, and 11 bases separated the two germline ends.

This clonotype was seen many times. The chain employs TRBV27 and TRBJ1-1, with a weak D call TRBD1 (5 bases). The ends were cut back, 3 bases at V and 4 bases at J, with 12 bases in the middle. CDR1 is MNHEY and CDR2 is SMNVEV in the germline V gene (reference sequence). The CDR3 sequence is 14 residues long. The CDR3 loop reads CASSFQGVGTEAFF. DNA of the CDR3: TGTGCCAGCAGTTTTCAGGGTGTCGGCACTGAAGCTTTCTTT.

This clonotype has a handful of counts. The chain carries TRBV7-9 and TRBJ2-3; 7 bases align to TRBD2. V lost 3 bases, J lost 1 base, and 1 base stayed unmatched. The germline V gene encodes CDR1 SEHNR and CDR2 FQNEAQ (reference sequence). There are 14 residues in the CDR3. In DNA form, the CDR3 reads TGTGCCAGCAGCTTTGCGGGAGGCACAGATACGCAGTATTTT. Translation gives CASSFAGGTDTQYF.

This clonotype was detected many times. The V gene is TRBV9, the J gene TRBJ2-7; perhaps TRBD1 as D (5 bases). V was clipped by 0 bases and J by 7 bases, with 11 bases between them. The germline V gene encodes CDR1 SGDLS and CDR2 YYNGEE. The CDR3 extends over 13 amino acids. CDR3 region: CASSVAQGWEQYF. The CDR3 region has the DNA TGTGCCAGCAGCGTAGCGCAGGGTTGGGAGCAGTACTTC.

Worth noting for this clonotype: This may be a read error: a much more frequent sequence differs by one nucleotide. The chain uses TRBV28 and TRBJ1-2; D gene uncertain. Germline V gene lookup returns CDR1 MDHEN and CDR2 SYDVKM. The CDR3 is 12 amino acids. The CDR3 loop is CVSSVRRDRHTF. The CDR3 bases are TGTGTCAGCAGTGTTAGGAGGGATAGGCACACCTTC.